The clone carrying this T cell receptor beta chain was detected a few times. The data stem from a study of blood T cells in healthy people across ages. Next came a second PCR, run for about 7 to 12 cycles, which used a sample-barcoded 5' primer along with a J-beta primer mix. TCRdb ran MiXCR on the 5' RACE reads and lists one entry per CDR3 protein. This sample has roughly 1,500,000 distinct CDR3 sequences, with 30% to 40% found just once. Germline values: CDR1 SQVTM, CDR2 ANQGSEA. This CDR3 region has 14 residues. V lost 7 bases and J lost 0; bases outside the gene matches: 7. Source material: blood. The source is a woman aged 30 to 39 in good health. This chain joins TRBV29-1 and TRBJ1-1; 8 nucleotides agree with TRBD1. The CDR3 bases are TGCAGCGGCGGACCGACAGGGGTGAACACTGAAGCTTTCTTT. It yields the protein CSGGPTGVNTEAFF.